Shown below are 17 T cell receptor beta chains from a single sample sequenced in a study of cytomegalovirus exposure and HLA in healthy donors. 60 Vbeta and 13 Jbeta primers were used in PCR. Measured with immunoSEQ multiplex PCR; TCRdb has only the in-frame clones, and not every one. Seen here are about 140,000 clones, 80% observed once, and the top ten hold about 5%. Material: PBMCs. The receptors originated from a male donor in good health and CMV-seronegative.

The CDR3 nucleotides are TGTGCCAGCAGCTGGGGACTAGCGGGGGGGAACTACGAGCAGTACTTC. Its translation: CASSWGLAGGNYEQYF. The chain has TRBV7-2 and TRBJ2-7; 16 positions match TRBD2. The CDR3 runs 16 residues. CDR1 is SGHTA and CDR2 is FQGNSA in the germline V gene. V was pared by 4 bases and J by 3 bases, with 3 bases of the junction left unmatched.

This chain joins TRBV5-1 and TRBJ2-1, with 9 bases fitting TRBD2. CDR3 length equals 17 residues. V lost 3 bases and J lost 9; bases outside the gene matches: 16. From germline, CDR1 is SGHRS and CDR2 YFSETQ. The CDR3 DNA follows: TGCGCCAGCAGCTCAACGGCTGCAGCGGGGGGATACGGTGAGCAGTTCTTC. Its protein is CASSSTAAAGGYGEQFF.

The chain recombines TRBV15 with TRBJ2-7; 8 bases are a match to TRBD1. The V gene end was trimmed by 11 bases and the J gene end by 3 bases; junction bases not matched to a gene: 9. Germline V gene lookup returns CDR1 LNHNV and CDR2 YYDKDF (reference sequence). CDR3 length: 13 residues. The CDR3 spells CASAIDRGYEQYF. The CDR3 nucleotides are TGTGCCTCCGCGATCGACAGGGGCTACGAGCAGTACTTC.

This clone was counted between two and nine times. This CDR3 is CASSSGQFYGYTF. The CDR3 DNA is TGTGCCAGCAGCTCGGGACAGTTCTATGGCTACACCTTC. The rearrangement uses TRBV5-6 and TRBJ1-2; TRBD1 matches 7 bases. The V gene end was trimmed by 3 bases and the J gene end by 4 bases; junction bases not matched to a gene: 3. This CDR3 comprises 13 residues. Germline CDR1 reads SGHDT; CDR2 reads YYEEEE.

This clone occurred a few times. The J gene is TRBJ2-3, the V gene TRBV9; 9 nucleotides agree with TRBD2. Trimming cost V 0 bases and J 2 bases; bases outside gene matches: 7. The CDR3 contains 17 residues. Germline V gene lookup returns CDR1 SGDLS and CDR2 YYNGEE. The CDR3 nucleotides read TGTGCCAGCAGCGTAGGACCAGTAGCGGGGGACACAGATACGCAGTATTTT. Translating gives CASSVGPVAGDTDTQYF.

In its sample, this clone was seen once. J is TRBJ2-2 and V is TRBV19, with D possibly being TRBD2 (5 bases). The CDR3 is 13 residues long. The V gene lost 4 bases and the J gene lost 7 bases, with 10 bases spanning the gap. The germline CDR1 and CDR2 sequences are LNHDA and SQIVND (reference sequence). The CDR3 protein is CASSTADYGELFF. CDR3 coding DNA: TGTGCCAGTAGTACTGCCGACTACGGGGAGCTGTTTTTT. Based on the CDR3 plus reference TRBV19 and TRBJ2-2, the full variable domain is DGGITQSPKYLFRKEGQNVTLSCEQNLNHDAMYWYRQDPGQGLRLIYYSQIVNDFQKGDIAEGYSVSREKKESFPLTVTSAQKNPTAFYLCASSTADYGELFFGEGSRLTVL.

Comments on this clone: At one boundary the junction diverges from the germline segment, which might be a read error. The chain recombines TRBV7-9 with TRBJ1-1; no firm D call. Looked up from germline, CDR1 is SEHNR and CDR2 is FQNEAQ (reference sequence). This CDR3 is built from 13 residues. The CDR3 here is CASRFQENTEAFF. CDR3 sequence (DNA): TGTGCCAGCCGCTTCCAGGAGAACACTGAAGCTTTCTTT.

This clone occurred once. The chain employs TRBV7-2 and TRBJ1-3; D is perhaps TRBD1 (5 bases). Germline V gives CDR1 SGHTA, CDR2 FQGNSA. The CDR3 loop spans 18 amino acids. The V end was cut by 5 bases, the J end by 1 base, with 21 bases between. The CDR3 DNA sequence: TGTGCCAGCAGCCCGCGTGGCGGGGGAGTAGTTTCTGGAAACACCATATATTTT. This codes for CASSPRGGGVVSGNTIYF.

About this clone itself: The sample carries other DNA sequences with the same CDR3. The chain uses TRBV5-1 and TRBJ1-2; 8 positions agree with TRBD1. The CDR3 spans 13 residues. CDR1 is SGHRS and CDR2 is YFSETQ in the germline V gene. V lost 4 bases, J lost 4 bases, and 3 bases stayed unmatched. DNA for the CDR3: TGCGCCAGCAGCAGTGGACAGGGCTATGGCTACACCTTC. Translation gives CASSSGQGYGYTF.

J is TRBJ2-7 and V is TRBV30; possibly TRBD2 for D (6 bases). Germline lookup yields CDR1 GTSNPN and CDR2 SVGIG (reference sequence). Trimming pared 1 base from V and 3 bases from J, leaving 16 bases between. This CDR3 is 15 amino acids long. CDR3 nucleotide sequence: TGTGCCTGGAGTGGAGGGAGGAAGGGGTACTACGAGCAGTACTTC. As protein: CAWSGGRKGYYEQYF. Using reference TRBV30 and TRBJ2-7 for the parts outside the CDR3, the full variable domain is SQTIHQWPATLVQPVGSPLSLECTVEGTSNPNLYWYRQAAGRGLQLLFYSVGIGQISSEVPQNLSASRPQDRQFILSSKKLLLSDSGFYLCAWSGGRKGYYEQYFGPGTRLTVT.

The chain links TRBV2 to TRBJ1-2; TRBD1 matches 9 bases. J was trimmed by 8 bases and V by 7 bases; bases with no gene match: 14. Germline V gives CDR1 SNHLY, CDR2 FYNNEI. The CDR3 consists of 15 residues. CDR3 nucleotides: TGTGCCAGCAAAACTCTGGGACAGGGAGCGCAGGGCTACACCTTC. This codes for CASKTLGQGAQGYTF.

This chain connects TRBV25-1 to TRBJ2-3; possible D gene TRBD2, 7 bases. The CDR3 sequence is 15 residues long. V dropped 3 bases and J dropped 0 bases, with 10 bases sitting between them. The V gene's germline CDR1 is MGHDK and CDR2 SYGVNS. CDR3 nucleotides: TGTGCCAGCAGTGAGGGGGGGGGCAGCACAGATACGCAGTATTTT. This codes for CASSEGGGSTDTQYF.

J is TRBJ1-6 and V is TRBV27; D gene unclear. V lost 3 bases and J 6 bases, leaving 9 bases between the germline ends. The CDR3 has 14 residues. CDR1 is MNHEY, CDR2 SMNVEV, per germline (reference sequence). The DNA of the CDR3 is TGTGCCAGCAGTTTGCCCCAACTTAATTCACCCCTCCACTTT. Protein product: CASSLPQLNSPLHF.

The J gene is TRBJ1-6, the V gene TRBV11-2; D is perhaps TRBD1 (5 bases). The CDR3 loop spans 16 amino acids. Per germline, CDR1 SGHAT and CDR2 FQNNGV. With 2 bases removed from V and 7 bases from J, the gap between germline ends came to 15 bases. CDR3 residues: CASSLRQGLGNSPLHF. In nucleotides, the CDR3 is TGTGCCAGCAGCTTAAGGCAGGGCCTCGGGAATTCACCCCTCCACTTT.

V is TRBV6-6 and J is TRBJ1-2, with D unresolved. The CDR3 has 13 amino acids. Germline assignment: CDR1 MNHNY and CDR2 SVGAGI (reference sequence). V lost 6 bases and J 5 bases, leaving 13 bases between the germline ends. The CDR3 region is CASSLDTYYGYTF. The DNA for the CDR3 is TGTGCCAGCAGCCTCGACACCTATTATGGCTACACCTTC.

The chain uses TRBV20-1 and TRBJ1-2; D remains unclear. CDR3 length: 11 residues. Trimming stripped 7 bases from V and 6 bases from J, with 12 bases between. CDR1 is DFQATT, CDR2 SNEGSKA, per germline (reference sequence). The CDR3 region is CSVSRLNGYTF. In DNA, the CDR3 is TGCAGTGTGAGCAGACTTAATGGCTACACCTTC.

The chain recombines TRBV30 with TRBJ1-5; D is possibly TRBD1 (6 bases). This CDR3 is built from 13 residues. Germline assignment: CDR1 GTSNPN and CDR2 SVGIG (reference sequence). The ends were cut back, 5 bases at V and 3 bases at J, with 11 bases in the middle. The CDR3 DNA reads TGTGCCTGGTCGGACAGCACCAATCAGCCCCAGCATTTT. Its translation: CAWSDSTNQPQHF.